This TCR beta chain was retrieved from a study of blood T cell repertoires in COVID-19. Among Cohort 3 donors, those recovered had two negative PCRs, clearance, or symptom resolution. Profiled with immunoSEQ multiplex PCR; TCRdb holds only in-frame clones, not every one. The sample records about 460,000 clones, around 85% being singletons. The CDR3 has 14 amino acids. Germline V gene lookup returns CDR1 SGHVS and CDR2 FNYEAQ. V was pared by 5 bases and J by 5 bases, with 5 bases of the junction left unmatched. The sequenced material came from PBMCs or T cells enriched from blood (not recorded which). The TCR was taken from a woman aged 55-69 years who had recovered from COVID-19. The chain has TRBV7-6 and TRBJ2-1, with 8 nucleotides matching TRBD1. CDR3: CASSARTGHNEQFF. The CDR3, as DNA: TGTGCCAGCAGCGCACGGACAGGGCACAATGAGCAGTTCTTC. Together with reference TRBV7-6 and TRBJ2-1, the CDR3 gives the full variable domain: GAGVSQSPRYKVTKRGQDVALRCDPISGHVSLYWYRQALGQGPEFLTYFNYEAQQDKSGLPNDRFSAERPEGSISTLTIQRTEQRDSAMYRCASSARTGHNEQFFGPGTRLTVL.